Below are 32 T cell receptor beta chains sequenced from a single sample in a study of CD8 T cells in ankylosing spondylitis. Overall study findings and caveats: Blood from ankylosing spondylitis patients appeared to carry a characteristic eight-variant TCR beta motif.

No cognate antigen is known for these TCRs. Using its own MiXCR run on the 5' RACE reads, TCRdb lists one record per CDR3 protein. Of 470,000 or so distinct CDR3 sequences in the sample, about 24% were seen once. The sample taken for sequencing was blood, either unsorted or a sorted T cell fraction (not recorded which). The receptors shown here come from a male donor with ankylosing spondylitis.

The V gene is TRBV30, the J gene TRBJ2-5; D may be TRBD1 (6 bases). The germline V gene has CDR1 GTSNPN and CDR2 SVGIG (reference sequence). CDR3 length: 13 residues. Trimming took off 2 bases at V and 2 bases at J, with 9 bases between the two ends. CDR3 bases: TGTGCCTGGAGTAGGGGGAATCAAGAGACCCAGTACTTC. Encoded protein: CAWSRGNQETQYF.

Only a few counts were recorded for this clonotype. The chain links TRBV5-1 to TRBJ2-1; TRBD2 matches 8 bases. Looked up from germline, CDR1 is SGHRS and CDR2 is YFSETQ. J was trimmed by 9 bases and V by 4 bases; bases with no gene match: 9. The CDR3 runs 14 residues. This CDR3 reads CASSPGTSLGEQFF. CDR3 DNA: TGCGCCAGCAGCCCGGGGACTAGTCTCGGTGAGCAGTTCTTC.

This clonotype has a handful of counts. The V and J genes are TRBV11-2 and TRBJ2-7; D tentatively reads TRBD1 or TRBD2 (5 bases each). V lost 4 bases, J lost 5 bases, and 18 bases lay in between. Germline V gives CDR1 SGHAT, CDR2 FQNNGV. The CDR3 loop spans 15 amino acids. CDR3 nucleotide sequence: TGTGCCAGCAGCTCCCTACCGGGGCAAACCCACGAGCAGTACTTC. Translated, it gives CASSSLPGQTHEQYF. The complete variable domain, with remaining parts taken from reference TRBV11-2 and TRBJ2-7, reads EAGVAQSPRYKIIEKRQSVAFWCNPISGHATLYWYQQILGQGPKLLIQFQNNGVVDDSQLPKDRFSAERLKGVDSTLKIQPAKLEDSAVYLCASSSLPGQTHEQYFGPGTRLTVT.

This clonotype showed up just once. V usage is TRBV29-1 and J usage is TRBJ2-1, with 8 bases matching TRBD1. The CDR3 runs 14 residues. Trimming cost V 1 base and J 10 bases; bases outside gene matches: 9. Per germline, CDR1 SQVTM and CDR2 ANQGSEA. DNA of the CDR3: TGCAGCGTTGAAGGGGACAGGTTTTTTGTAGAGCAGTTCTTC. This encodes CSVEGDRFFVEQFF.

The table lists this clonotype with a few counts. The rearrangement links TRBV4-2 to TRBJ2-7, with D possibly being TRBD2 (6 bases). V was trimmed by 0 bases and J by 3 bases, leaving 9 bases between them. Per germline, CDR1 LGHNA and CDR2 YNFKEQ. This CDR3 comprises 14 residues. For the CDR3, the DNA is TGTGCCAGCAGCCAAGATGTGGGGGGCTACGAGCAGTACTTC. It is translated as CASSQDVGGYEQYF.

The J gene is TRBJ1-2, the V gene TRBV18; 7 positions match TRBD1. The V segment lost 2 bases and the J segment 4 bases; nucleotides outside the gene matches: 7. Per germline, CDR1 KGHSH and CDR2 LQKENI. This CDR3 has 15 amino acids. The DNA for the CDR3 is TGTGCCAGCTCACCAGGACAGGTGGGAAGCTATGGCTACACCTTC. Its protein product is CASSPGQVGSYGYTF.

The chain joins TRBV10-2 to TRBJ2-7; D ambiguous. This CDR3 region has 16 residues. V was pared by 0 bases and J by 0 bases, with 12 bases between. CDR1 and CDR2 (germline): WSHSY, SAAADI. Written as DNA, the CDR3 is TGCGCCAGCAGTGAGTCGATGGTGATTGGCTCCTACGAGCAGTACTTC. It yields the protein CASSESMVIGSYEQYF.

The V gene is TRBV5-6, the J gene TRBJ2-5; D uncertain. Germline V gene lookup returns CDR1 SGHDT and CDR2 YYEEEE. This CDR3 comprises 14 residues. With 7 bases removed from V and 2 bases from J, the gap between germline ends came to 15 bases. The DNA for the CDR3 is TGTGCCAGCTCCCGGTTCCAGTTTCAAGAGACCCAGTACTTC. Translation gives CASSRFQFQETQYF.

This clonotype was observed a few times. V and J are TRBV7-2 and TRBJ2-3; 8 bases are shared with TRBD2. V shed 2 bases, J shed 0 bases, and the junction held 7 bases outside the gene matches. The CDR3 runs 17 residues. Germline CDR1 SGHTA, CDR2 FQGNSA. The CDR3 reads CASSLLGTGGSTDTQYF. The CDR3 DNA sequence: TGTGCCAGCAGCTTACTGGGGACGGGAGGGAGCACAGATACGCAGTATTTT.

A few counts support this clonotype. The chain is built from TRBV9 and TRBJ1-2; TRBD1 agrees at 7 bases. With 5 bases clipped from V and 2 bases from J, the junction kept 6 bases outside the gene matches. Germline loops: CDR1 SGDLS, CDR2 YYNGEE. CDR3 length equals 14 residues. The CDR3 DNA reads TGTGCCAGCAGACGAACAGGGGTGAACTATGGCTACACCTTC. Residues: CASRRTGVNYGYTF.

This clonotype was seen only a few times. The rearrangement links TRBV11-2 to TRBJ1-1, with unresolved D. The V gene lost 5 bases and the J gene lost 2 bases, with 15 bases spanning the gap. From germline, CDR1 is SGHAT and CDR2 FQNNGV. The length of the CDR3 is 15 residues. The CDR3 coding sequence is TGTGCCAGCAGCGTCGATTTTACAGCAAACACTGAAGCTTTCTTT. This translates into CASSVDFTANTEAFF.

This clonotype turned up a few times. This chain connects TRBV29-1 to TRBJ1-1, with D tentatively TRBD1 (5 bases). V shed 5 bases and J shed 5 bases, with 21 bases lying between them. The CDR3 totals 15 residues. CDR1 and CDR2 (germline): SQVTM, ANQGSEA. CDR3 region: CSVFPGLRGETEAFF. The CDR3 nucleotides read TGCAGCGTTTTTCCGGGCCTTAGGGGAGAAACTGAAGCTTTCTTT.

The chain joins TRBV12-3 or TRBV12-4 to TRBJ2-3, with 11 nucleotides matching TRBD2. V dropped 6 bases and J dropped 3; count of bases not matched to a gene: 5. This CDR3 contains 15 residues. As DNA, the CDR3 is TGTGCCAGCAGGCTTAGCGGGAGGGAGACAGATACGCAGTATTTT. Its protein product is CASRLSGRETDTQYF.

This clonotype was counted between two and nine times. The chain employs TRBV20-1 and TRBJ2-7, with no clear D. The CDR3 is 16 residues long. The germline gives CDR1 DFQATT, CDR2 SNEGSKA (reference sequence). V gave up 0 bases and J gave up 2 bases, with 17 bases separating them. CDR3 region: CSARDPIGRLAYEQYF. The CDR3 region has the DNA TGCAGTGCTAGAGATCCCATTGGCAGGTTAGCCTACGAGCAGTACTTC.

V gene TRBV12-3 or TRBV12-4 combines with J gene TRBJ2-2, with 8 bases aligning to TRBD1. There are 15 residues in the CDR3. Trimming at V came to 7 bases and at J to 2 bases, leaving 6 bases not matched to a gene. The CDR3 coding sequence is TGTGCCAGCAAAAGGACAGGGAAAAACACCGGGGAGCTGTTTTTT. Translated: CASKRTGKNTGELFF.

The rearrangement links TRBV27 to TRBJ1-5; possible D gene TRBD1, 6 bases. The CDR3 contains 14 residues. The germline gives CDR1 MNHEY, CDR2 SMNVEV (reference sequence). Trimming pared 8 bases from V and 5 bases from J, leaving 16 bases between. As DNA, the CDR3 is TGTGCCAGCGGGGATAACAGGGCGTATCAGCCCCAGCATTTT. Encoded protein: CASGDNRAYQPQHF.

This clonotype was detected ten times or more. The V gene is TRBV27, the J gene TRBJ2-1; TRBD2 matches 12 bases. Germline CDR1 MNHEY, CDR2 SMNVEV (reference sequence). With V trimmed by 0 bases and J by 3 bases, 0 bases remained unmatched. There are 16 residues in the CDR3. The CDR3 is CASSLSLAGGYNEQFF. CDR3 nucleotide sequence: TGTGCCAGCAGTTTATCACTAGCGGGAGGCTACAATGAGCAGTTCTTC.

This clonotype has only a few counts. The chain joins TRBV11-1 to TRBJ2-5, with 14 bases identical to TRBD2. CDR3 length equals 15 residues. CDR1 and CDR2 (germline): SGHAT, FQDESV (reference sequence). V was clipped by 8 bases and J by 5 bases; unmatched bases: 7. The CDR3 nucleotides read TGTGCCAGCGGCGGGACTAGCGGGAGAAGGGAGACCCAGTACTTC. This sequence encodes CASGGTSGRRETQYF.

This clonotype was seen once. The genes are TRBV5-1 and TRBJ1-6, with unresolved D. The V and J ends lost 5 bases and 5 bases respectively, with 11 bases between them. Germline CDR1 SGHRS, CDR2 YFSETQ. This CDR3 is 14 amino acids long. Here the CDR3 DNA reads TGCGCCAGCAGTGTGGACGGTCATAATTCACCCCTCCACTTT. It specifies CASSVDGHNSPLHF.

The table lists this clonotype with many counts. The V and J genes are TRBV12-3 or TRBV12-4 and TRBJ1-3; no definite D call. The V end was cut by 3 bases, the J end by 4 bases, with 7 bases between. The CDR3 is 13 residues long. CDR3 loop: CASSLVQGNTIYF. The CDR3 DNA reads TGTGCCAGCAGTTTGGTACAGGGAAACACCATATATTTT.

This clonotype has a handful of counts. The CDR3 spells CASSRTGEDEKLFF. The CDR3 DNA is TGCGCCAGCAGCCGGACAGGGGAGGATGAAAAACTGTTTTTT. The V call is TRBV5-1, the J call TRBJ1-4; 9 positions match TRBD1. CDR3 length: 14 residues. Germline V gives CDR1 SGHRS, CDR2 YFSETQ. V gave up 4 bases and J gave up 6 bases; unmatched junction bases: 4.

The chain combines TRBV2 with TRBJ2-3; maybe TRBD1 (5 bases). From germline, CDR1 is SNHLY and CDR2 FYNNEI. The CDR3 sequence is 15 residues long. The germline V and J ends were trimmed by 2 bases and 3 bases, with 12 bases remaining between them. The CDR3 loop reads CASSERQGRTDTQYF. The CDR3 DNA follows: TGTGCCAGCAGTGAACGGCAGGGAAGGACAGATACGCAGTATTTT.

This clonotype was counted only a few times. The V and J genes are TRBV5-6 and TRBJ2-2; D is unresolved. Germline V lookup: CDR1 SGHDT, CDR2 YYEEEE. This CDR3 contains 15 residues. V lost 4 bases to trimming and J lost 1 base, with 11 bases between them. In DNA form, the CDR3 reads TGTGCCAGCAGCCCCCAGATACGGAACACCGGGGAGCTGTTTTTT. Its protein product is CASSPQIRNTGELFF.

CDR3 DNA sequence: TGCGCCAGCAGCTTGGAGGCGGCAAGCACAGATACGCAGTATTTT. Amino acids: CASSLEAASTDTQYF. The chain couples TRBV5-1 to TRBJ2-3; unclear D gene. Germline loops: CDR1 SGHRS, CDR2 YFSETQ. V was trimmed by 0 bases and J by 0 bases, leaving 8 bases between them. The CDR3 totals 15 residues.

Many counts were recorded for this clonotype. The V gene is TRBV20-1, the J gene TRBJ2-1, with 11 positions matching TRBD2. The CDR3 covers 16 residues. Per germline, CDR1 DFQATT and CDR2 SNEGSKA (reference sequence). V lost 7 bases and J lost 9; bases outside the gene matches: 17. CDR3 in amino acids: CSVPLKLAGVYGEQFF. The CDR3 DNA sequence: TGCAGTGTTCCGCTAAAACTAGCGGGAGTATACGGTGAGCAGTTCTTC.

The chain couples TRBV27 to TRBJ2-5; tentatively, D is TRBD1 or TRBD2 (5 bases each). The CDR3 runs to 15 residues. From germline, CDR1 is MNHEY and CDR2 SMNVEV (reference sequence). The germline V and J ends were trimmed by 2 bases and 0 bases, with 10 bases remaining between them. CDR3 region: CASSLDGDDQETQYF. The CDR3 region has the DNA TGTGCCAGCAGTTTAGACGGGGACGACCAAGAGACCCAGTACTTC.

This clonotype was recorded a few times. This chain joins TRBV7-9 and TRBJ1-5; TRBD1 matches 8 bases. The CDR3 is made up of 15 amino acids. CDR1 and CDR2 from the germline V gene are SEHNR and FQNEAQ (reference sequence). Trimming took 5 bases from V and 3 from J; bases not matched to a gene: 6. The CDR3 bases are TGTGCCAGCAGCGAGGACAGGGCGCTCAATCAGCCCCAGCATTTT. Translated, it gives CASSEDRALNQPQHF.

The chain is built from TRBV6-1 and TRBJ1-1, with D unresolved. The CDR3 sequence is 18 residues long. The V gene lost 5 bases and the J gene lost 0 bases, with 22 bases spanning the gap. Germline lookup yields CDR1 MNHNS and CDR2 SASEGT. For the CDR3, the DNA is TGTGCCAGCAGTACGTTAAATCGAAACGGACGGATGAACACTGAAGCTTTCTTT. Encoded protein: CASSTLNRNGRMNTEAFF.

This clonotype came up a few times. V and J are TRBV20-1 and TRBJ2-1, with TRBD2 identical over 7 bases. CDR1 is DFQATT, CDR2 SNEGSKA, per germline (reference sequence). The CDR3 has 14 amino acids. V was clipped by 6 bases and J by 7 bases; unmatched bases: 12. The CDR3 DNA sequence: TGCAGTGCCGCAGCGGGGCCCCCCGGGAATGAGCAGTTCTTC. It encodes CSAAAGPPGNEQFF.

This chain connects TRBV7-9 to TRBJ2-2; D unresolved. The CDR3 runs 14 residues. CDR1 and CDR2 (germline): SEHNR, FQNEAQ (reference sequence). Trimming took 2 bases from V and 3 from J, leaving 7 bases between them. The CDR3 DNA reads TGTGCCAGCAGCTTAAACTCTTACACCGGGGAGCTGTTTTTT. Translated: CASSLNSYTGELFF.

This clonotype was counted between two and nine times. This rearrangement joins TRBV20-1 to TRBJ1-6, with D unresolved. The CDR3 spans 12 residues. V lost 6 bases and J lost 3, with 6 bases in between. The V gene's germline CDR1 is DFQATT and CDR2 SNEGSKA (reference sequence). CDR3 nucleotides: TGCAGTGCACGGGACTATAATTCACCCCTCCACTTT. Translated: CSARDYNSPLHF.

This clonotype has a handful of counts. The chain employs TRBV7-7 and TRBJ2-3; 11 bases agree with TRBD2. Trimming at V came to 5 bases and at J to 6 bases, leaving 4 bases not matched to a gene. CDR1 SSHAT and CDR2 FNYEAQ come from the germline V gene (reference sequence). The CDR3 consists of 14 residues. For the CDR3, the DNA is TGTGCCAGCAGCCCCCGGACTAGCGGGGATACGCAGTATTTT. Translated: CASSPRTSGDTQYF.